One sample yielded the 5 T cell receptor beta chains listed below, sequenced in a study of long-term antiretroviral therapy in people with HIV. Version v3.0 of the immunoSEQ assay was performed at survey level. Sequencing used immunoSEQ multiplex PCR; TCRdb keeps in-frame clones, though not all of them. The table shows roughly 12,000 clones, with approximately 82% occurring only once. The input for sequencing was unsorted PBMCs, taken 1.2 years after starting antiretroviral therapy. The receptors were gathered from a man aged 35 to 55 with HIV.

The chain couples TRBV28 to TRBJ1-1; 8 nucleotides agree with TRBD1. The germline CDR1 and CDR2 sequences are MDHEN and SYDVKM. J gave up 10 bases and V 3 bases, and 16 bases lay outside the gene matches. The CDR3 extends over 16 amino acids. CDR3 coding DNA: TGTGCCAGCAGTTTTGCCCGTCAGACAGGGGCGATGGGAGCTTTCTTT. Protein sequence: CASSFARQTGAMGAFF.

This chain joins TRBV2 and TRBJ2-1, with 10 bases matching TRBD1. In germline, CDR1 is SNHLY, CDR2 FYNNEI. The CDR3 contains 16 residues. V was clipped by 5 bases and J by 4 bases; unmatched bases: 8. This CDR3 reads CASSSRGTGDYNEQFF. DNA for the CDR3: TGTGCCAGCAGTTCAAGGGGGACAGGGGATTACAATGAGCAGTTCTTC.

CDR3 protein: CASSEARGNRAEQFF. Written as DNA, the CDR3 is TGTGCCAGCAGTGAAGCGCGTGGAAACAGGGCTGAGCAGTTCTTC. This rearrangement joins TRBV2 to TRBJ2-1, with D perhaps TRBD1 (6 bases). Germline V gene data show CDR1 as SNHLY and CDR2 as FYNNEI. This CDR3 spans 15 amino acids. V was shortened by 0 bases and J by 9 bases, with 15 bases between the two germline ends.

The chain has TRBV27 and TRBJ2-7, with D tentatively TRBD2 (6 bases). Per germline, CDR1 MNHEY and CDR2 SMNVEV (reference sequence). With 4 bases removed from V and 6 bases from J, the gap between germline ends came to 13 bases. The CDR3 totals 13 residues. CDR3: CASSSRDLREQYF. CDR3 bases: TGTGCCAGCAGTTCGCGGGACCTTCGCGAGCAGTACTTC.

The chain joins TRBV19 to TRBJ2-5; 10 bases map to TRBD2. CDR1 and CDR2 from the germline V gene are LNHDA and SQIVND (reference sequence). The J segment lost 2 bases and the V segment lost 4 bases, leaving 4 bases of the junction unmatched. The CDR3 is 15 residues long. CDR3 protein: CASSTLLAGQETQYF. The CDR3, as DNA: TGTGCCAGTAGTACACTACTAGCGGGGCAAGAGACCCAGTACTTC.